This T cell receptor beta chain was obtained from a study of T cell responses to AZD1222 COVID-19 vaccine. Regarding the study as a whole: There were repertoire samples only from the period after the peak T cell response. The donor group comprised mostly white British people and more females; the analysis possibly underestimated clonal diversity. The breadth and depth of Spike-specific TCRs increased once two AZD1222 doses had been given.

Clones were read by immunoSEQ multiplex PCR, and TCRdb kept only the in-frame ones, dropping some. Of under 150,000 clones listed, about 91% are singletons. The CDR3 is 15 amino acids. The V gene lost 0 bases and the J gene lost 7 bases, with 14 bases spanning the gap. Germline V gene lookup returns CDR1 SGDLS and CDR2 YYNGEE. Worth noting for this clone: Its antigen is unknown.

The TCR originated in an adult in good health. This specimen consisted of peripheral blood, obtained on day 0 of AZD1222 vaccination. This chain uses TRBV9 with TRBJ1-3; D unclear. The CDR3 region is CASSVAVGRTNTIYF. The CDR3, as DNA: TGTGCCAGCAGCGTAGCAGTGGGGAGGACGAACACCATATATTTT. Full variable domain (rest looked up from reference TRBV9 and TRBJ1-3): DSGVTQTPKHLITATGQRVTLRCSPRSGDLSVYWYQQSLDQGLQFLIQYYNGEERAKGNILERFSAQQFPDLHSELNLSSLELGDSALYFCASSVAVGRTNTIYFGEGSWLTVV.